The sequence of this T cell receptor beta chain was determined in a study of cytomegalovirus exposure and HLA in healthy donors. General study points: The productive fraction for most TCR beta V segments was about 87% or about 30% in an earlier analysis. Presence/absence analysis assumed near-uniform sequencing depth across donors. A later analysis linked a missense variant in DCLRE1C to the trimming of TCR beta V and J genes.

A multiplex PCR was run with 60 Vbeta primers and 13 Jbeta primers. The assay was immunoSEQ multiplex PCR, and TCRdb's table has in-frame clones only and misses some. The sample consists of around 71,000 clones, 65% to 70% of them appearing once. Per germline, CDR1 MNHNY and CDR2 SVGAGI (reference sequence). There are 14 residues in the CDR3. V was pared by 5 bases and J by 7 bases, with 9 bases of the junction left unmatched. As regards this clone: Its antigen is currently unknown.

The receptor was derived from a male donor in good health and CMV-seropositive. The V gene is TRBV6-6, the J gene TRBJ2-7, with TRBD1 identical over 9 bases. The specimen was PBMCs. The CDR3 sequence: CASSMDRGTAEQYF. The CDR3, as DNA: TGTGCCAGCAGTATGGACAGGGGCACGGCGGAGCAGTACTTC.